Below, 4 T cell receptor beta chains from the same sample are listed, as sequenced in a study of T cells in Graves' hyperthyroidism and ophthalmopathy (dated by TCRdb to between 2017 and 2020). Library preparation was by multiplex PCR. The sequencing machine was an Illumina HiSeq 2000. TCR beta CDR3 regions were amplified from RNA transcripts. For the first round of RT-PCR on the TCR CDR3, the HTBI primer set was used together with the Qiagen OneStep RT-PCR kit. In-frame beta chains were kept once TCRdb had trimmed the public reads at Q25 with fastp and called clones with MiXCR. Rows merge per CDR3 protein into single entries with the most common DNA and genes. The table for this sample lists some 460,000 distinct CDR3 sequences; about 15% of them were counted only once. The ten largest account for about 7.7% of the sample. Input material: blood. The receptor set was obtained from a woman aged 18-30 years with Graves' hyperthyroidism.

This clonotype was recorded at least ten times. The gene calls are TRBV19 and TRBJ2-7, with 13 bases identical to TRBD2. The CDR3 length is 17 residues. From germline, CDR1 is LNHDA and CDR2 SQIVND (reference sequence). After removal of 3 bases from V and 6 bases from J, the junction contained 11 bases not matched to a gene. CDR3 nucleotides: TGTGCCAGTAGTATGGGACTAGCGGGATCTAAAACCGGCGAGCAGTACTTC. Amino acid sequence: CASSMGLAGSKTGEQYF. Combining the CDR3 with reference TRBV19 and TRBJ2-7 gives the whole variable domain DGGITQSPKYLFRKEGQNVTLSCEQNLNHDAMYWYRQDPGQGLRLIYYSQIVNDFQKGDIAEGYSVSREKKESFPLTVTSAQKNPTAFYLCASSMGLAGSKTGEQYFGPGTRLTVT.

This clonotype was picked up many times. J is TRBJ2-1 and V is TRBV20-1; 9 nucleotides agree with TRBD2. Per germline, CDR1 DFQATT and CDR2 SNEGSKA (reference sequence). With 3 bases clipped from V and 2 bases from J, the junction kept 2 bases outside the gene matches. The CDR3 covers 14 residues. CDR3: CSASLAGAYNEQFF. Written as DNA, the CDR3 is TGCAGTGCTAGTTTAGCGGGGGCCTACAATGAGCAGTTCTTC.

This clonotype was observed a handful of times. The rearrangement joins TRBV5-5 to TRBJ2-1; D uncertain. Trimming stripped 4 bases from V and 4 bases from J, with 15 bases between. Germline V CDR1 and CDR2: SGHKS, YYEKEE (reference sequence). The CDR3 sequence is 15 residues long. CDR3 coding DNA: TGTGCCAGCAGCCCCGACTCGGACGATTACAATGAGCAGTTCTTC. Amino acid sequence: CASSPDSDDYNEQFF.

This sequence joins TRBV29-1 and TRBJ2-5; D is uncertain. This CDR3 contains 11 residues. Germline CDR1 reads SQVTM; CDR2 reads ANQGSEA. V lost 5 bases and J 2 bases, leaving 6 bases between the germline ends. CDR3 sequence (DNA): TGCAGCGTTCTTCAACAAGAGACCCAGTACTTC. Translated: CSVLQQETQYF.